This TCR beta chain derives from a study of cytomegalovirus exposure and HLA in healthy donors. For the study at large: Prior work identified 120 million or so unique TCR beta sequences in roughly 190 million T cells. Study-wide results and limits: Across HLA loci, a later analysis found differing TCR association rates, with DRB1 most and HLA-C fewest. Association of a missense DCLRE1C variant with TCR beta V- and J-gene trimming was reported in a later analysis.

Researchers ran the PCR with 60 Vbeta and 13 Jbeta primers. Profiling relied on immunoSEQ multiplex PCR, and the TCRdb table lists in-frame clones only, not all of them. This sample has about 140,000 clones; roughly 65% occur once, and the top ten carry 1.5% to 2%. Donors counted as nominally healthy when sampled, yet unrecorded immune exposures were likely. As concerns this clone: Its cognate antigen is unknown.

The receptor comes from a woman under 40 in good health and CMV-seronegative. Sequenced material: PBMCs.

CDR3 in amino acids: CASSRTGWVAYTF. The CDR3 coding sequence is TGTGCCAGCAGTAGGACAGGATGGGTTGCCTACACCTTC. V gene TRBV28 combines with J gene TRBJ1-2, with 7 bases aligning to TRBD1. Germline V gene lookup returns CDR1 MDHEN and CDR2 SYDVKM. This CDR3 is 13 amino acids long. Trimming took 5 bases from V and 10 from J; bases not matched to a gene: 10.